The 23 T cell receptor beta chains listed next were all sequenced from one sample in a study of spatial heterogeneity in lung cancer. TCRdb reprocessed the 5' RACE reads with MiXCR, giving one entry per CDR3 protein. The sample lists roughly 72,000 distinct CDR3 sequences; 7.5% to 10% were seen once. Sample time point: blood at routine non-recurrence follow-up after resection. Sequences were derived from PBMCs, sampled at follow-up. These receptors all stem from a female donor with early-stage non-small cell lung cancer.

This clonotype was seen ten or more times. The chain joins TRBV14 to TRBJ2-1; a weak D match, TRBD2 (5 bases). Deletions cut 4 bases from V and 11 bases from J, with 9 bases between. This CDR3 has 11 amino acids. Germline values: CDR1 SGHDN, CDR2 FVKESK. The CDR3 DNA follows: TGTGCCAGCAGCCTAAGCGGCCAGCAGTTCTTC. Its protein is CASSLSGQQFF.

A few counts support this clonotype. V and J are TRBV5-1 and TRBJ1-3, with D unresolved. Germline loops: CDR1 SGHRS, CDR2 YFSETQ. The CDR3 contains 15 residues. The V end lost 4 bases, the J end lost 0 bases, and 11 bases lay between the germline ends. The CDR3, as DNA: TGCGCCAGCAGCCCAATGACGTTCTCTGGAAACACCATATATTTT. Translating gives CASSPMTFSGNTIYF.

In this sample, this clonotype turned up a few times. This chain connects TRBV5-1 to TRBJ2-7; TRBD2 is a possible D gene (6 bases). Between the trimmed V and J ends, which lost 3 bases and 5 bases, there was a span of 12 bases. The CDR3 covers 13 residues. CDR1 is SGHRS, CDR2 YFSETQ, per germline. The CDR3 protein is CASSWRGADEQYF. The CDR3 bases are TGCGCCAGCAGCTGGCGGGGCGCGGACGAGCAGTACTTC.

This clonotype was detected many times. The rearrangement uses TRBV19 and TRBJ2-4, with unresolved D. V lost 5 bases and J lost 3, with 23 bases in between. The CDR3 is 18 residues long. Germline V lookup: CDR1 LNHDA, CDR2 SQIVND (reference sequence). CDR3 nucleotides: TGTGCCAGTAGTCCCCCGGCCTCTTCAAGCCCCGGCAAAAACATTCAGTACTTC. Protein sequence: CASSPPASSSPGKNIQYF.

The chain's CDR3 is CASSFQDPLSSPLHF. Here the CDR3 DNA reads TGCGCCAGCAGCTTTCAGGACCCGCTGAGCTCACCCCTCCACTTT. The chain links TRBV5-1 to TRBJ1-6; D ambiguous. V gave up 2 bases and J gave up 10 bases, with 16 bases separating them. CDR1 and CDR2 (germline): SGHRS, YFSETQ. This CDR3 contains 15 residues.

This clonotype occurred a few times. The rearrangement links TRBV29-1 to TRBJ2-5; no firm D call. CDR1 is SQVTM, CDR2 ANQGSEA, per germline. The CDR3 is 11 residues long. Trimming took 1 base from V and 5 from J, leaving 5 bases between them. The CDR3 DNA follows: TGCAGCGTTGAAGTCGTCGAGACCCAGTACTTC. This encodes CSVEVVETQYF.

This clonotype showed up just a few times. The chain couples TRBV28 to TRBJ2-7, with TRBD1 as a possible D gene (5 bases). V dropped 1 base and J dropped 13 bases, with 23 bases sitting between them. Germline-derived CDR1 and CDR2 are MDHEN and SYDVKM. This CDR3 comprises 15 residues. The CDR3 here is CASSLFPRVGSPSYF. CDR3 in DNA: TGTGCCAGCAGTTTATTCCCCAGGGTTGGAAGCCCATCATACTTC.

This clonotype occurred many times. The rearrangement links TRBV7-3 to TRBJ2-5; D ambiguous. The V end lost 6 bases, the J end lost 3 bases, and 11 bases lay between the germline ends. Germline CDR1 reads SGHTA; CDR2 reads FQGTGA. This CDR3 comprises 13 residues. CDR3 region: CASSLGPEETQYF. The CDR3 bases are TGTGCCAGCAGTTTAGGACCGGAAGAGACCCAGTACTTC. The variable domain in full, completed from reference TRBV7-3 and TRBJ2-5, reads GAGVSQTPSNKVTEKGKYVELRCDPISGHTALYWYRQSLGQGPEFLIYFQGTGAADDSGLPNDRFFAVRPEGSVSTLKIQRTERGDSAVYLCASSLGPEETQYFGPGTRLLVL.

The V and J genes are TRBV11-2 and TRBJ2-7, with D tentatively TRBD2 (5 bases). The germline V gene encodes CDR1 SGHAT and CDR2 FQNNGV. This CDR3 is built from 14 residues. Trimming pared 1 base from V and 6 bases from J, leaving 13 bases between. Here the CDR3 reads CASSLVGSGGEQYF. The CDR3 nucleotides are TGTGCCAGCAGCTTAGTGGGGAGCGGCGGCGAGCAGTACTTC.

The chain recombines TRBV5-1 with TRBJ2-7; TRBD2 matches at 8 bases. This CDR3 comprises 14 residues. J was trimmed by 5 bases and V by 1 base; bases with no gene match: 5. Per the germline V gene, CDR1 is SGHRS and CDR2 is YFSETQ. The CDR3 region is CASSLQAGDDEQYF. CDR3 coding DNA: TGCGCCAGCAGCTTGCAAGCGGGAGACGACGAGCAGTACTTC.

This clonotype appeared many times. The chain couples TRBV3-1 to TRBJ1-6; D gene uncertain. Trimming removed 1 base at V and 6 bases at J, with 4 bases between. From germline, CDR1 is LGHDT and CDR2 YNNKEL (reference sequence). CDR3 length equals 13 residues. The CDR3 reads CASSQVVNSPLHF. The CDR3, as DNA: TGTGCCAGCAGCCAAGTCGTTAATTCACCCCTCCACTTT. Using reference TRBV3-1 and TRBJ1-6 for the parts outside the CDR3, the full variable domain is DTAVSQTPKYLVTQMGNDKSIKCEQNLGHDTMYWYKQDSKKFLKIMFSYNNKELIINETVPNRFSPKSPDKAHLNLHINSLELGDSAVYFCASSQVVNSPLHFGNGTRLTVT.

This clonotype was recorded many times. The chain uses TRBV2 and TRBJ2-2, with 8 bases that match TRBD2. From germline, CDR1 is SNHLY and CDR2 FYNNEI. The CDR3 has 15 residues. V shed 3 bases and J 6 bases; nucleotides not matched to a gene: 6. In DNA, the CDR3 is TGTGCCAGCAGTGATGAGGGACTAGGTGCCGGGGAGCTGTTTTTT. Amino acids: CASSDEGLGAGELFF. The complete variable domain, with remaining parts taken from reference TRBV2 and TRBJ2-2, reads EPEVTQTPSHQVTQMGQEVILRCVPISNHLYFYWYRQILGQKVEFLVSFYNNEISEKSEIFDDQFSVERPDGSNFTLKIRSTKLEDSAMYFCASSDEGLGAGELFFGEGSRLTVL.

This rearrangement joins TRBV5-1 to TRBJ2-1, with 11 bases lining up with TRBD2. V lost 4 bases, J lost 10 bases, and 16 bases stayed unmatched. Germline CDR1 reads SGHRS; CDR2 reads YFSETQ. The length of the CDR3 is 17 residues. The CDR3 spells CASSPLDSGRASEEQFF. For the CDR3, the DNA is TGCGCCAGCAGCCCACTTGATAGCGGGAGGGCATCAGAAGAGCAGTTCTTC.

The sample holds many counts of this clonotype. This rearrangement joins TRBV12-5 to TRBJ1-5, with D possibly being TRBD1 (5 bases). This CDR3 has 16 residues. Germline CDR1 and CDR2: LGHNT and FRNRAP. The V end lost 0 bases, the J end lost 6 bases, and 15 bases lay between the germline ends. The CDR3 region has the DNA TGTGCTAGTGGTTTGGTGGTCTCGGGGGGTGGTCAGCCCCAGCATTTT. This encodes CASGLVVSGGGQPQHF.

This clonotype was observed at least ten times. The rearrangement links TRBV20-1 to TRBJ1-6; tentative D call: TRBD1 (5 bases). V shed 5 bases and J shed 5 bases, with 19 bases lying between them. This CDR3 contains 16 residues. Germline V lookup: CDR1 DFQATT, CDR2 SNEGSKA (reference sequence). In DNA form, the CDR3 reads TGCAGTGCTGCGGGTGGAAGGGGCCCCAATAATTCACCCCTCCACTTT. Translated, it gives CSAAGGRGPNNSPLHF.

Details on this clonotype: It may be a read error: a sequence one base away is much more abundant. CDR3 coding DNA: TGTGTCAGCAGCCGACTAGCGGGAGTGGGTTCGGAGCAGTTCTTC. This encodes CVSSRLAGVGSEQFF. This rearrangement joins TRBV6-4 to TRBJ2-1, with 12 bases fitting TRBD2. Germline CDR1 and CDR2: MRHNA and SNTAGT. The CDR3 is 15 amino acids.

There are many counts of this clonotype. The chain uses TRBV27 and TRBJ2-7, with 10 positions matching TRBD2. The CDR3 contains 16 residues. V gave up 3 bases and J gave up 0 bases; unmatched junction bases: 5. The germline gives CDR1 MNHEY, CDR2 SMNVEV (reference sequence). CDR3 in amino acids: CASSLSSGRPSYEQYF. The CDR3 DNA is TGTGCCAGCAGTTTGTCTAGCGGGAGACCCTCCTACGAGCAGTACTTC.

The chain joins TRBV6-6 to TRBJ1-3; D is ambiguous. Per germline, CDR1 MNHNY and CDR2 SVGAGI (reference sequence). There are 14 residues in the CDR3. V lost 2 bases and J 4 bases, leaving 9 bases between the germline ends. The CDR3 coding sequence is TGTGCCAGCAGTTACCCTTCCGGGGGAAACACCATATATTTT. It translates to CASSYPSGGNTIYF.

This clonotype has a count of ten or more. The chain recombines TRBV9 with TRBJ2-5, with D possibly being TRBD1 or TRBD2 (5 bases each). The V end was cut by 0 bases, the J end by 6 bases, with 15 bases between. This CDR3 has 15 amino acids. CDR1 and CDR2 (germline): SGDLS, YYNGEE. The CDR3 loop is CASSVAPGTVKTQYF. CDR3 sequence (DNA): TGTGCCAGCAGCGTAGCTCCGGGGACCGTCAAGACCCAGTACTTC.

This clonotype was observed at least ten times. The chain employs TRBV11-2 and TRBJ2-7; D gene unclear. Between the trimmed V and J ends, which lost 5 bases and 7 bases, there was a span of 21 bases. The CDR3 contains 15 residues. In germline, CDR1 is SGHAT, CDR2 FQNNGV. Written as DNA, the CDR3 is TGTGCCAGCAGCGCTGACGGGTCTCCGTTGGGGGAGCAGTACTTC. Protein product: CASSADGSPLGEQYF.

A few counts support this clonotype. The rearrangement uses TRBV5-1 and TRBJ2-7; 8 bases are a match to TRBD1. This CDR3 comprises 14 residues. J lost 2 bases, V lost 4 bases, and 5 bases had no gene match. The germline V gene has CDR1 SGHRS and CDR2 YFSETQ. CDR3 DNA sequence: TGCGCCAGCAGCGGACAGGGTAGGGCCTACGAGCAGTACTTC. Protein: CASSGQGRAYEQYF.

This chain links TRBV19 with TRBJ2-7, with 9 bases lining up with TRBD1. V lost 2 bases, J lost 2 bases, and 1 base stayed unmatched. CDR1 and CDR2 from the germline V gene are LNHDA and SQIVND (reference sequence). The CDR3 is 14 amino acids. CDR3 sequence reads: CASSIRQGAYEQYF. The CDR3 region has the DNA TGTGCCAGTAGTATAAGACAGGGGGCCTACGAGCAGTACTTC.

The chain joins TRBV3-1 to TRBJ2-2; no clear D. CDR1 and CDR2 from the germline V gene are LGHDT and YNNKEL (reference sequence). Trimming pared 4 bases from V and 2 bases from J, leaving 11 bases between. The CDR3 extends over 15 amino acids. The CDR3 region is CASSPAMSNTGELFF. CDR3 nucleotide sequence: TGTGCCAGCAGCCCCGCCATGAGCAACACCGGGGAGCTGTTTTTT.